Listed below are T cell receptor beta chains from one sample, sequenced in a study of blood T cells in healthy people across ages. TCRdb re-derived calls from the 5' RACE reads in MiXCR, one entry per CDR3 protein. In the table there are some 780,000 distinct CDR3 sequences, more than 50% of which are singletons. The sample was blood. Receptors originate from a man aged 35 to 55 in good health. CDR3s include the opening cysteine and the closing phenylalanine or tryptophan. Fields, in order: J gene, clone size, D gene, V gene, CDR3 protein, CDR3 DNA. D genes are given only for firm matches. Size is stated for part of the rows, as once, few or many counts, or as a class when the clone is expanded.

>TRBJ1-2|.|.|TRBV7-9
CASSLAERGYTF
TGTGCCAGCAGCTTAGCCGAACGCGGCTACACCTTC
>TRBJ1-5|.|.|TRBV2
CASSEERLSNQPQHF
TGTGCCAGCAGTGAAGAGCGGTTGAGCAATCAGCCCCAGCATTTT
>TRBJ2-1|.|TRBD2|TRBV10-3
CAISDQGLAGYNEQFF
TGTGCCATCAGTGACCAGGGACTAGCGGGATACAATGAGCAGTTCTTC
>TRBJ2-3|few|TRBD2|TRBV6-2/TRBV6-3
CASSPTSGRALPTDTQYF
TGTGCCAGCAGTCCGACTAGCGGGAGGGCCTTGCCGACAGATACGCAGTATTTT
>TRBJ2-7|.|.|TRBV20-1
CSARASGISYEQYF
TGCAGTGCTAGGGCGAGCGGCATCTCCTACGAGCAGTACTTC
>TRBJ2-7|.|.|TRBV10-3
CAISAGEKDEQYF
TGTGCCATCAGTGCGGGGGAGAAGGACGAGCAGTACTTC
>TRBJ2-1|few|.|TRBV12-3/TRBV12-4
CASTIGGNEQFF
TGTGCCAGCACAATAGGGGGGAATGAGCAGTTCTTC
>TRBJ2-3|.|.|TRBV24-1
CATSDLWGVTDTQYF
TGTGCCACCAGTGATTTGTGGGGAGTTACAGATACGCAGTATTTT
>TRBJ2-7|few|.|TRBV12-3/TRBV12-4
CASSDRDSYEQYF
TGTGCCAGCAGTGACCGGGACTCCTACGAGCAGTACTTC
>TRBJ2-1|many|TRBD2|TRBV5-1
CASSTGLAGNNEQFF
TGCGCCAGCAGCACGGGACTAGCGGGAAACAATGAGCAGTTCTTC
>TRBJ2-1|.|TRBD1|TRBV12-3/TRBV12-4
CASSRTGPSYNEQFF
TGTGCCAGCAGCCGGACAGGGCCCTCCTACAATGAGCAGTTCTTC
>TRBJ2-7|.|.|TRBV28
CASSFLWGFYSSYEQYF
TGTGCCAGCAGTTTCCTATGGGGGTTCTACAGCTCCTACGAGCAGTACTTC
>TRBJ2-7|.|.|TRBV6-5
CASSYYSANKETLYF
TGTGCCAGCAGTTATTATAGCGCAAACAAAGAGACCCTGTACTTC
>TRBJ2-1|.|TRBD2|TRBV6-2/TRBV6-3
CATTSGLAGGLPYNEQFF
TGTGCCACCACTAGTGGCCTAGCGGGAGGGCTCCCCTACAATGAGCAGTTCTTC
>TRBJ2-5|.|.|TRBV2
CASIGAAYQETQYF
TGTGCCAGCATAGGGGCAGCGTACCAAGAGACCCAGTACTTC
>TRBJ2-7|.|.|TRBV4-3
CASSQDSRPGRRQQYF
TGCGCCAGCAGCCAAGACAGCAGGCCAGGCAGGCGACAGCAGTACTTC
>TRBJ1-5|.|.|TRBV20-1
CSARGSAYSNQPQHF
TGCAGTGCTAGAGGATCAGCTTATAGCAATCAGCCCCAGCATTTT
>TRBJ2-5|.|.|TRBV20-1
CSARDGETQYF
TGCAGTGCTAGAGATGGAGAGACCCAGTACTTC
>TRBJ2-5|few|.|TRBV7-3
CASRSQDNQETQYF
TGTGCCAGCAGATCCCAGGACAACCAAGAGACCCAGTACTTC
>TRBJ2-7|.|.|TRBV5-1
CASSLGGDNEQYF
TGCGCCAGCAGCTTGGGCGGAGACAATGAGCAGTACTTC
>TRBJ2-5|.|TRBD2|TRBV7-3
CASSLGLAGIEETQYF
TGTGCCAGCAGCTTAGGCCTAGCGGGGATAGAAGAGACCCAGTACTTC
>TRBJ1-2|.|.|TRBV6-1
CASSDWTAGRYGYTF
TGTGCCAGCAGTGACTGGACCGCGGGGCGTTATGGCTACACCTTC
>TRBJ1-5|.|TRBD1|TRBV15
CATSPGQGRVGNQPQHF
TGTGCCACCTCCCCGGGACAGGGGAGGGTTGGCAATCAGCCCCAGCATTTT
>TRBJ2-7|.|TRBD1|TRBV6-2/TRBV6-3
CASRGRQGTYEQYF
TGTGCCAGCAGGGGACGACAGGGAACCTACGAGCAGTACTTC
>TRBJ2-7|.|TRBD2|TRBV9
CASSVNRGDEQYF
TGTGCCAGCAGCGTCAATCGGGGGGACGAGCAGTACTTC
>TRBJ1-4|once|TRBD1|TRBV10-3
CAISDRDRVEKLFF
TGTGCCATCAGCGACCGGGACAGGGTCGAAAAACTGTTTTTT
>TRBJ2-5|few|.|TRBV20-1
CSGDPQETQYF
TGCAGTGGGGACCCTCAAGAGACCCAGTACTTC
>TRBJ1-2|.|TRBD1|TRBV6-5
CASSFTRGNYGYTF
TGTGCCAGCAGTTTTACCAGGGGGAACTATGGCTACACCTTC
>TRBJ2-5|few|TRBD1|TRBV24-1
CATSNQNRGLQETQYF
TGTGCCACCAGTAACCAAAACAGGGGATTACAAGAGACCCAGTACTTC